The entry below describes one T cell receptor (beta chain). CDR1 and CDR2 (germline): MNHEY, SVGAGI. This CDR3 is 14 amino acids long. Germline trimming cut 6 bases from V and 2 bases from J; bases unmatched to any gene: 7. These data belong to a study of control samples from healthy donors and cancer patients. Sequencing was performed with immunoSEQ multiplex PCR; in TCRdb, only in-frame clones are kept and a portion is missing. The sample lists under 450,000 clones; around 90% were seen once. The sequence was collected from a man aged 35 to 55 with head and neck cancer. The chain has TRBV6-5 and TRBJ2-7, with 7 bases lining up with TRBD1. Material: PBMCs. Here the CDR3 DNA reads TGTGCCAGCAGCTTACAGGGGCCCACCTACGAGCAGTACTTC. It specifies CASSLQGPTYEQYF.